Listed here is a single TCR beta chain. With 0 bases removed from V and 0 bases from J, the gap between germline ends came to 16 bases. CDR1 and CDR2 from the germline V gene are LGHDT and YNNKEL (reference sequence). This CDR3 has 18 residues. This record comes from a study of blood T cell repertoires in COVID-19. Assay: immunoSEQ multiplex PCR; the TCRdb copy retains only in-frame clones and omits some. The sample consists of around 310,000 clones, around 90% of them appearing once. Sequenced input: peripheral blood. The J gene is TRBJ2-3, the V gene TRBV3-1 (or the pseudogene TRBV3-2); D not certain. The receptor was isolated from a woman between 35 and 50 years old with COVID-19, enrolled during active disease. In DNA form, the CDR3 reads TGTGCCAGCAGCCAAGATCACTGGCTGCAGGCTAGCACAGATACGCAGTATTTT. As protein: CASSQDHWLQASTDTQYF.